These T cell receptor beta chains were read from a single sample in a study of cytomegalovirus exposure and HLA in healthy donors. Only in-frame clones appear in the TCRdb table, and some are missing; sequencing was by immunoSEQ multiplex PCR. The sample has under 200,000 clones, 86% seen once. Source material: PBMCs. The receptors stem from a woman aged 25 to 39 in good health and CMV-seronegative. Each CDR3 is given with its conserved first and last residue. A D gene is named only where the DNA matches it firmly. Expanded clones get a size class; other rows say once, few or many, or leave the size out.

TRBJ2-7 | TRBD1 | . | 20 | TRBV15 | TGTGCCACCAGCAGAGATATTGGGGCAGGGGGCGCGTTACGGCTCTACGAGCAGTACTTC | CATSRDIGAGGALRLYEQYF
TRBJ2-7 | TRBD1 | once | 13 | TRBV19 | TGTGCCAGTAGTCCTGGACAGGGAGCCGAGCAGTACTTC | CASSPGQGAEQYF
TRBJ2-1 | TRBD1 | . | 12 | TRBV10-2 | TGCGCCAGCAGGACAGGGGGCAATGAGCAGTTCTTC | CASRTGGNEQFF
TRBJ1-2 | . | . | 14 | TRBV5-1 | TGCGCCAGCAGCTTGGATGCGAATTCCTATGGCTACACCTTC | CASSLDANSYGYTF
TRBJ2-2 | TRBD1 | once | 16 | TRBV7-6 | TGTGCCATCAGGAGAGGGACAGGGGGTGTAACCGGGGAGCTGTTTTTT | CAIRRGTGGVTGELFF
TRBJ2-1 | . | . | 12 | TRBV6-5 | TGTGCCAGCAGACGACTAAACCACGAGCAGTTCTTC | CASRRLNHEQFF
TRBJ2-7 | . | . | 17 | TRBV25-1 | TGTGCCAGCAGTGAATCCCCCGCGTTAGGGGGAAGAGACGAGCAGTACTTC | CASSESPALGGRDEQYF
TRBJ2-7 | TRBD1 | . | 13 | TRBV28 | TGTGCCAGCAGACGGACAGGGGACTACGAGCAGTACTTC | CASRRTGDYEQYF
TRBJ1-1 | . | . | 13 | TRBV13 | TGTGCCAGTTCCTTTGGCCGGAACACTGAAGCTTTCTTT | CASSFGRNTEAFF
TRBJ1-2 | TRBD1 | . | 13 | TRBV5-1 | TGCGCCAGCAGAATTGACAGGGGGAGAGGCTACACCTTC | CASRIDRGRGYTF
TRBJ2-2 | . | . | 17 | TRBV7-6 | TGTGCCAGCAGCTTAGAGCCTGCGAGGGGCCACACCGGGGAGCTGTTTTTT | CASSLEPARGHTGELFF
TRBJ2-3 | . | . | 13 | TRBV29-1 | TGCAGCGTTGATCCCCCAGGGGCAGATACGCAGTATTTT | CSVDPPGADTQYF
TRBJ1-1 | . | . | 16 | TRBV6-4 | TGTGCCAGCGGAGCCTGGGACCCACCAAAAAAGACTGAAGCTTTCTTT | CASGAWDPPKKTEAFF
TRBJ2-3 | . | . | 12 | TRBV7-2 | TGTGCCAGCAGCTATTACACAGATACGCAGTATTTT | CASSYYTDTQYF
TRBJ2-6 | TRBD1 | . | 16 | TRBV10-1 | TGCGCCAGCATAGGACAGGCTACATCTGGGGCCAACGTCCTGACTTTC | CASIGQATSGANVLTF
TRBJ2-1 | TRBD2 | . | 16 | TRBV5-4 | TGTGCCAGCAGCTATCCCCTAGCGGGGGGGTCTAATGAGCAGTTCTTC | CASSYPLAGGSNEQFF
TRBJ1-1 | . | . | 14 | TRBV30 | TGTGCCTGGAGTGTCCAGGGGAGGGGCACTGAAGCTTTCTTT | CAWSVQGRGTEAFF
TRBJ2-3 | . | . | 15 | TRBV4-3 | TGCGCCAGCAGCCAAGAAGGGCAGTTTGTTGATACGCAGTATTTT | CASSQEGQFVDTQYF
TRBJ2-3 | . | . | 15 | TRBV5-1 | TGCGCCAGCAGCCTTACGACGGAGAGCACAGATACGCAGTATTTT | CASSLTTESTDTQYF